The rows below give T cell receptor beta chains drawn from one sample of a study of blood T cell repertoires in COVID-19. Using immunoSEQ multiplex PCR, the repertoire was profiled, and TCRdb retains in-frame clones only, with some absent. The data contain a few hundred thousand clones, around nine tenths of them seen just once; the ten biggest clones take up just under 9.5%. The specimen sequenced was PBMCs or T cells enriched from blood (not recorded which). All receptors come from a woman between 25 and 40 years old who had recovered from COVID-19. Each CDR3 is given with its conserved first and last residue. D genes are given only for firm matches. Clone size, where shown, is once, few, many, or a class for clones that have expanded.

size	D	V	J	DNA	CDR3
.	.	TRBV7-2	TRBJ2-7	TGTGCCAGCAGCCCCGCGCCAGCTAGAAGCTCCTACGAGCAGTACTTC	CASSPAPARSSYEQYF
.	.	TRBV18	TRBJ2-7	TGTGCCAGCTCACCGGGAGTAGGTATCTCCTACGAGCAGTACTTC	CASSPGVGISYEQYF
.	.	TRBV2	TRBJ2-4	TGTGCCAGCACTTCTTCGCGGGCGGCCAAAAACATTCAGTACTTC	CASTSSRAAKNIQYF
many	TRBD2	TRBV6-4	TRBJ2-1	TGTGCCAGCAGTGAGGGACTAGCGGGAGGCAATGAGCAGTTCTTC	CASSEGLAGGNEQFF
.	.	TRBV6-5	TRBJ2-1	TGTGCCAGCAGTACCTACGCCTCAGAGCAGTTCTTC	CASSTYASEQFF
.	TRBD1	TRBV30	TRBJ1-2	TGTGCCTGGAGTCGACAGGGGATAAACTATGGCTACACCTTC	CAWSRQGINYGYTF
.	.	TRBV18	TRBJ2-3	TGTGCCAGCTCACCCCTCACACCCTCGACTTTTTGTTTT	CASSPLTPSTFCF
once	.	TRBV19	TRBJ1-1	TGTGCCAGTAGCGACGGTGGAGCTGAAGCTTTCTTT	CASSDGGAEAFF
once	TRBD1	TRBV28	TRBJ2-7	TGTGCCACCTCACAGGGGGCGTATGGTTACGAGCAGTACTTC	CATSQGAYGYEQYF
.	TRBD1	TRBV19	TRBJ1-5	TGTGCCAGTACCGGCAGGGGGACATTTAGCAATCAGCCCCAGCATTTT	CASTGRGTFSNQPQHF
.	TRBD1	TRBV5-1	TRBJ1-6	TGCGCCAGCAGCTCGGGGACAGCAGGGTTTTGGGGTTCACCCCTCCACTTT	CASSSGTAGFWGSPLHF
.	.	TRBV3-1/TRBV3-2	TRBJ1-6	TGTGCCAGCAGCCAAGATTTCCGGGGGTCGACTGCCTATAATTCACCCCTCCACTTT	CASSQDFRGSTAYNSPLHF
.	TRBD1	TRBV7-2	TRBJ1-2	TGTGCCAGCAGCCCTTTAAACCGGGACAGCCGCAAACTTAACTATGGCTACACCTTC	CASSPLNRDSRKLNYGYTF
.	.	TRBV7-9	TRBJ2-7	TGTGCCAGCGGTACTAGCCCGACCTACGAGCAGTACTTC	CASGTSPTYEQYF
.	.	TRBV11-2	TRBJ2-4	TGTGCCAGCAGCTTAGACCGGGACAATACAGAAATTCAGTACTTC	CASSLDRDNTEIQYF
.	.	TRBV6-5	TRBJ1-3	TGTGCCAGCAGTTACTCCGGTTCTCCCGGAAACACCATATATTTT	CASSYSGSPGNTIYF
.	.	TRBV7-5	TRBJ2-3	TGTGCCAGAAAGCCTGGTTTACCGGACAGATCGTCGACAGATACGCAGTATTTT	CARKPGLPDRSSTDTQYF
once	TRBD1	TRBV10-3	TRBJ1-1	TGTGCCATCAGAACGGGACAGGGGGATACTGAAGCTTTCTTT	CAIRTGQGDTEAFF
.	.	TRBV6-5	TRBJ1-2	TGTGCCAGCAGTTACCGGGGGTGGCCTGGCGGCTACACCTTC	CASSYRGWPGGYTF
.	TRBD2	TRBV12-5	TRBJ2-3	TGTGCTAGTGGTTTGACTAGCGGGAAAAACACAGATACGCAGTATTTT	CASGLTSGKNTDTQYF
.	.	TRBV20-1	TRBJ2-1	TGCAGTGGAGCCTACCTCCAGCAGTTCTTC	CSGAYLQQFF
.	.	TRBV7-9	TRBJ1-3	TGTGCCAGCAGCTACCTCCAGAGGGCAGCTGGAAACACCATATATTTT	CASSYLQRAAGNTIYF
.	TRBD1	TRBV13	TRBJ1-5	TGTGCCAGCAGCTCAGGGACAGGGGGCGGGCAGCCCCAGCATTTT	CASSSGTGGGQPQHF
.	.	TRBV5-1	TRBJ2-5	TGCGCCAGCAGCCCCACGGTGTCACGGCGGGGAGAGACCCAGTACTTC	CASSPTVSRRGETQYF
.	.	TRBV5-1	TRBJ2-3	TGCGCCAGCAGCCACGGACGGGGGACAGATACGCAGTATTTT	CASSHGRGTDTQYF
.	.	TRBV5-4	TRBJ2-1	TGTGCCAGCAGCTTGGTAGGGGCCAGTGAGCAGTTCTTC	CASSLVGASEQFF
.	TRBD1	TRBV7-8	TRBJ2-2	TGTGCCAGCAGTATTGGACAGGGGGCCACCGGGGAGCTGTTTTTT	CASSIGQGATGELFF
.	TRBD1	TRBV19	TRBJ1-4	TGTGCCAGTAGTGGACAGGGGGGTGAAAAACTGTTTTTT	CASSGQGGEKLFF
.	.	TRBV28	TRBJ2-7	TGTGCCAGCAGTTTACGACACACCTACGAGCAGTACTTC	CASSLRHTYEQYF
few	.	TRBV7-8	TRBJ1-2	TGTGCCAGCAGCTTTAATCAGGGCTTCGTCGGTGGCTACACCTTC	CASSFNQGFVGGYTF
once	.	TRBV28	TRBJ1-3	TGTGCCAGCGGCTGGGGGGGTTCAGGAGGAAACACCATATATTTT	CASGWGGSGGNTIYF
.	.	TRBV7-2	TRBJ1-6	TGTGCCAGCAGCTCTGTGGGGGGGGCAGGTTACTCACCCCTCCACTTT	CASSSVGGAGYSPLHF
.	.	TRBV12-3/TRBV12-4	TRBJ1-3	TGTGCCAGCAAACGATCCCGAGGGAACACCATATATTTT	CASKRSRGNTIYF
.	.	TRBV28	TRBJ1-2	TGTGCCAGCAGTCCCGCGACAAGCTTCTATGGCTACACCTTC	CASSPATSFYGYTF
.	TRBD1	TRBV27	TRBJ2-5	TGTGCCAGCAGTTTTAGTTCTGGGACAGGTGGGCAAGAGACCCAGTACTTC	CASSFSSGTGGQETQYF
.	.	TRBV5-1	TRBJ1-5	TGCGCCAGCAGCTTATCCCAAAATCAGCCCCAGCATTTT	CASSLSQNQPQHF
.	TRBD2	TRBV19	TRBJ2-3	TGTGCCACTAAGGGGACTAGCGCTAGAGATACGCAGTATTTT	CATKGTSARDTQYF
.	.	TRBV14	TRBJ1-5	TGTGCCAGCGCCATAGACAGTAGCCAGCCCCAGCATTTT	CASAIDSSQPQHF
.	TRBD2	TRBV19	TRBJ2-2	TGTGCCAGTAACACTGTAGCGGGAGGATACACCGGGGAGCTGTTTTTT	CASNTVAGGYTGELFF
.	TRBD2	TRBV4-3	TRBJ2-1	TGCGCCAGCAGCCTTCGAAGTAGCGGGAGAAATGAGCAGTTCTTC	CASSLRSSGRNEQFF
.	.	TRBV28	TRBJ1-2	TGTGCCAGCAGTCCGCATAGGATAGGAGGCCTCGGGGGCTACACCTTC	CASSPHRIGGLGGYTF
.	.	TRBV27	TRBJ2-7	TGTGCCAGCAGTTTGGGGGGGCTCTCCTACGAGCAGTACTTC	CASSLGGLSYEQYF
.	.	TRBV4-1	TRBJ1-4	TGCGCCAGCAGCCCGCGCCAAGCTACTAATGAAAAACTGTTTTTT	CASSPRQATNEKLFF
.	TRBD2	TRBV29-1	TRBJ2-5	TGCAGCGTCAACAGGGGACTAGCGGAGGAAGGGGCCCAGTACTTC	CSVNRGLAEEGAQYF
.	.	TRBV24-1	TRBJ2-1	TGTGCCACCAGTGATCAGAATGAGCAGTTCTTC	CATSDQNEQFF